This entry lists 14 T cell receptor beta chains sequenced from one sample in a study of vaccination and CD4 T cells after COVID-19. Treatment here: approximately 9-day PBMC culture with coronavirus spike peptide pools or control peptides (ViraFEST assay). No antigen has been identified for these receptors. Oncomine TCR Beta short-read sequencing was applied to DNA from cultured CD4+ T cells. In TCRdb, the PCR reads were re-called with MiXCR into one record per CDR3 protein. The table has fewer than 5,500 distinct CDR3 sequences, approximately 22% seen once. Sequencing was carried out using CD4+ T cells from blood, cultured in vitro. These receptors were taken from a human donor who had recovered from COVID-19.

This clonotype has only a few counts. The CDR3 DNA reads TGCGCCAGCAGCTTGGCTCCCGAAGGGAATGAGCAGTTCTTC. It codes for CASSLAPEGNEQFF. This sequence joins TRBV5-1 and TRBJ2-1, with D hard to call. The CDR3 totals 14 residues. Deletions cut 0 bases from V and 7 bases from J, with 11 bases between. In germline, CDR1 is SGHRS, CDR2 YFSETQ.

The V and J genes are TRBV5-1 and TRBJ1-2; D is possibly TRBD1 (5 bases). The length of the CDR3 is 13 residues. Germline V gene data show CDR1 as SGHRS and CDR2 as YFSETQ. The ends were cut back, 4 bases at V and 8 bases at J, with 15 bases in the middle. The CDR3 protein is CASSQWDSEGYTF. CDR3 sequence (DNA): TGCGCCAGCAGCCAGTGGGACTCGGAGGGCTACACCTTC.

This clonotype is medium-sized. The CDR3 nucleotides read TGTGCCAGCAGCAGCAGGACAGGGGCGAACACCGGGGAGCTGTTTTTT. This translates into CASSSRTGANTGELFF. The chain is built from TRBV7-3 and TRBJ2-2; 9 bases match TRBD1. CDR3 size: 16 residues. The germline gives CDR1 SGHTA, CDR2 FQGTGA. V dropped 5 bases and J dropped 0; count of bases not matched to a gene: 4.

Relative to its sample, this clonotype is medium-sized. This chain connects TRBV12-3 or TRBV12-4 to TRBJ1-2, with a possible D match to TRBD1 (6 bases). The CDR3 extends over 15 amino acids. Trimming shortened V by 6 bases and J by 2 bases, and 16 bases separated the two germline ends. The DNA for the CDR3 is TGTGCCAGCAGCAGACTCCTCCAGGGGAACTATGGCTACACCTTC. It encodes CASSRLLQGNYGYTF.

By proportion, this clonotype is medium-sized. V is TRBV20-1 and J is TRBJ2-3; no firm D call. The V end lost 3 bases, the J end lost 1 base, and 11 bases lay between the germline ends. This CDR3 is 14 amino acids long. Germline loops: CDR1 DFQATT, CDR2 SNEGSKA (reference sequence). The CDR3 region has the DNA TGCAGTGCTAGTGCCGGTATGGGCACAGATACGCAGTATTTT. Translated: CSASAGMGTDTQYF.

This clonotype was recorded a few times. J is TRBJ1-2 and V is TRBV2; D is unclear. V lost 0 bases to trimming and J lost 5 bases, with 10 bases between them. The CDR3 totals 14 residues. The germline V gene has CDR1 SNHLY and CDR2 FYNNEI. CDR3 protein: CASSEASGSYGYTF. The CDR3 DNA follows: TGTGCCAGCAGTGAAGCCAGCGGATCGTATGGCTACACCTTC.

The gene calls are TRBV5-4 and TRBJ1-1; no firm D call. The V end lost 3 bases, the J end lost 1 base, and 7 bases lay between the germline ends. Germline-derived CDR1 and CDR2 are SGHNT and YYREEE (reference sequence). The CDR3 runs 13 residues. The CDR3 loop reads CASSSPTNTEAFF. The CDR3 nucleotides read TGTGCCAGCAGCTCCCCCACGAACACTGAAGCTTTCTTT.

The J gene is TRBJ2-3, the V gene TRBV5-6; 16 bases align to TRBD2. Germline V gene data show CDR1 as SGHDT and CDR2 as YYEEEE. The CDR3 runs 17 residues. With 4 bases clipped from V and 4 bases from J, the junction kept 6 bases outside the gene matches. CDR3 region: CASSDPGTSGGADTQYF. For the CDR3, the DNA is TGTGCCAGCAGCGACCCAGGGACTAGCGGGGGGGCAGATACGCAGTATTTT.

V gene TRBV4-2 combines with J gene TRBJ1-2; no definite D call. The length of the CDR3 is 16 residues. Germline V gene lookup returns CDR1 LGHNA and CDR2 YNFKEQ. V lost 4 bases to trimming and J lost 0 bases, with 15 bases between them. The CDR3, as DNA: TGTGCCAGCAGCCTGGAGGCGGTTCTAGCTAACTATGGCTACACCTTC. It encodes CASSLEAVLANYGYTF.

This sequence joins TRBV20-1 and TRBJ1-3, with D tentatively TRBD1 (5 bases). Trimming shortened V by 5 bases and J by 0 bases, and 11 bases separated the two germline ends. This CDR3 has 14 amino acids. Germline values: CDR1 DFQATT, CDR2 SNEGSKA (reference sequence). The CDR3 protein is CSARGPISGNTIYF. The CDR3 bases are TGCAGTGCTCGGGGACCGATCTCTGGAAACACCATATATTTT.

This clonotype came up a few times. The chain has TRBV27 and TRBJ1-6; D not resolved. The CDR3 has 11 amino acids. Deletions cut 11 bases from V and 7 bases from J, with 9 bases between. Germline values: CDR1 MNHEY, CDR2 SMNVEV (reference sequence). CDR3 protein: CAGLINSPLHF. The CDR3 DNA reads TGTGCCGGACTGATCAATTCACCCCTCCACTTT.

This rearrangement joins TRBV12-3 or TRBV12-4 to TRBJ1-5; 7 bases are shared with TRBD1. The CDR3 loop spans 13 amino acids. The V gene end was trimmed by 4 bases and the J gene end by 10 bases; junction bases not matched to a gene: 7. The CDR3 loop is CASSSLQGTPQHF. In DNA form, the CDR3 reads TGTGCCAGCAGTTCCTTACAGGGGACCCCCCAGCATTTT.

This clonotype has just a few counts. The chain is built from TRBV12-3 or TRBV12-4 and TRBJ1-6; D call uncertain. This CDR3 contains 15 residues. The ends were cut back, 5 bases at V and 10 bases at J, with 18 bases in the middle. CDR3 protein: CASSPAGSSRSPLHF. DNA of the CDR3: TGTGCCAGCAGTCCGGCCGGGTCGTCGCGGTCACCCCTCCACTTT.

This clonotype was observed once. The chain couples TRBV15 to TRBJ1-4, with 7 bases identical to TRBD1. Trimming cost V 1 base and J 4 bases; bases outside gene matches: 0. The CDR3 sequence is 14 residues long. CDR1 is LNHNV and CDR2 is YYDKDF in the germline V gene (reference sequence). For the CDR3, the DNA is TGTGCCACCAGCAGAGGACAGGGTAATGAAAAACTGTTTTTT. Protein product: CATSRGQGNEKLFF.